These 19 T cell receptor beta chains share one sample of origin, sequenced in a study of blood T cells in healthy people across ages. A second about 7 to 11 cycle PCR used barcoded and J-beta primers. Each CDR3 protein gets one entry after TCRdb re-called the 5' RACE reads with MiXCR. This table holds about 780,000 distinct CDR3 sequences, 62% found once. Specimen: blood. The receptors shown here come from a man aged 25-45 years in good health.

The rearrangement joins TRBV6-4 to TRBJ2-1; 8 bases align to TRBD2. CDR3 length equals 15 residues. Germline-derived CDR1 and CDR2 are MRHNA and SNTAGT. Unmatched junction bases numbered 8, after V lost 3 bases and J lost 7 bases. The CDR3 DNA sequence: TGTGCCAGCAGTGAGGGAGCGGGGGCCTCAAATGAGCAGTTCTTC. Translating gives CASSEGAGASNEQFF.

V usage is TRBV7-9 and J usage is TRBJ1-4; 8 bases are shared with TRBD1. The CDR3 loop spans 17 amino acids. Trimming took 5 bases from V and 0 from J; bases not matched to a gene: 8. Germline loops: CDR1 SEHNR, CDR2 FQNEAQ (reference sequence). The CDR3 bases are TGTGCCAGCAGCCTCAAGGACAGGGATGCAACTAATGAAAAACTGTTTTTT. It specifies CASSLKDRDATNEKLFF. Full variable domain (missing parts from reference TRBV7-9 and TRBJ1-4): DTGVSQNPRHKITKRGQNVTFRCDPISEHNRLYWYRQTLGQGPEFLTYFQNEAQLEKSRLLSDRFSAERPKGSFSTLEIQRTEQGDSAMYLCASSLKDRDATNEKLFFGSGTQLSVL.

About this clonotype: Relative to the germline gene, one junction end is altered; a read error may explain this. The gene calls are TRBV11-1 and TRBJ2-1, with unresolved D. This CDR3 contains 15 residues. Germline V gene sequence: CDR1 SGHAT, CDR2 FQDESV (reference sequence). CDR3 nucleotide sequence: TGTGCCAGCAGCTCCTTTATACTTCCGCAGGATGAGCGGTTCTTC. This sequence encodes CASSSFILPQDERFF.

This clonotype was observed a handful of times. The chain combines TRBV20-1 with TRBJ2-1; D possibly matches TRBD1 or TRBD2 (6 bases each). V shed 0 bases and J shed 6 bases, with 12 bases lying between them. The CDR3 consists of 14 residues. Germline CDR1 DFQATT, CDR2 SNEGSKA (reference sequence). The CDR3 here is CSARDAQGGNEQFF. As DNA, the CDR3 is TGCAGTGCTAGAGATGCACAGGGAGGCAATGAGCAGTTCTTC.

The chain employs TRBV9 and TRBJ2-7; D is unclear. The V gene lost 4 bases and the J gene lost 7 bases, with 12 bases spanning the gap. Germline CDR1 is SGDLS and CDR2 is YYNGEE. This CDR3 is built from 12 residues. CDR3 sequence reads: CASSQRIGEQYF. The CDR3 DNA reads TGTGCCAGCAGCCAGAGGATAGGGGAGCAGTACTTC.

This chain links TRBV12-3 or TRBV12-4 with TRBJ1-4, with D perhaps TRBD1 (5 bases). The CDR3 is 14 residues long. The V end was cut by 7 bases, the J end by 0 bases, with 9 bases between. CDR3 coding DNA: TGTGCCAGCACCCAGGGTGCAACTAATGAAAAACTGTTTTTT. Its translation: CASTQGATNEKLFF.

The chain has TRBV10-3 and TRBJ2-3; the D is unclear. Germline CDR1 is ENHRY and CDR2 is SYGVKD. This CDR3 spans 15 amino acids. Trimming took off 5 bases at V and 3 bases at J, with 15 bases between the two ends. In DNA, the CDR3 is TGTGCCATCAGTCAGGTAGTTGTTGAGACAGATACGCAGTATTTT. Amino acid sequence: CAISQVVVETDTQYF.

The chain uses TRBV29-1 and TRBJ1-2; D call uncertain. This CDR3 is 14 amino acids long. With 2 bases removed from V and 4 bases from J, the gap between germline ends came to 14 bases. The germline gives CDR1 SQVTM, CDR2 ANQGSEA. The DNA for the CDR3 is TGCAGCGTTGAAAGAGGGTCGGAGACCTATGGCTACACCTTC. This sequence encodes CSVERGSETYGYTF.

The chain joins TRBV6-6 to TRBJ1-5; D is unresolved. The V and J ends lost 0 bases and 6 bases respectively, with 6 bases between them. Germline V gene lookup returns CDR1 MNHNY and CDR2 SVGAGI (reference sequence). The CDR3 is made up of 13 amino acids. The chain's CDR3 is CASSYSGRQPQHF. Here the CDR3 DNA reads TGTGCCAGCAGTTACTCGGGCCGTCAGCCCCAGCATTTT.

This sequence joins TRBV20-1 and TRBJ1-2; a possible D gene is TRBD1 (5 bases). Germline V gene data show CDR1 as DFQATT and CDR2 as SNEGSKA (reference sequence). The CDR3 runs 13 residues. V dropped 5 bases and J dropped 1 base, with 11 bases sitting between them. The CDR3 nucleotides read TGCAGTGCTCCCCCAGGGTATAACTATGGCTACACCTTC. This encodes CSAPPGYNYGYTF.

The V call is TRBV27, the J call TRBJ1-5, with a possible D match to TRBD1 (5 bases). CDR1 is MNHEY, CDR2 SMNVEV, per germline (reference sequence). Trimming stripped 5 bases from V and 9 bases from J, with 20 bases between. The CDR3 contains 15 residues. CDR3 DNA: TGTGCCAGCAGTGGGGGTCGTTCATCAGGACGGCCCCAGCATTTT. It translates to CASSGGRSSGRPQHF.

The DNA for the CDR3 is TGCGCCAGCAGCCAAGATAGGGCGGGGTATGGGACAGGGGAATACGAGCAGTACTTC. This encodes CASSQDRAGYGTGEYEQYF. The chain couples TRBV4-3 to TRBJ2-7, with TRBD1 matching 10 bases. This CDR3 comprises 19 residues. The J segment lost 4 bases and the V segment lost 0 bases, leaving 15 bases of the junction unmatched. The V gene's germline CDR1 is LGHNA and CDR2 YSLEER.

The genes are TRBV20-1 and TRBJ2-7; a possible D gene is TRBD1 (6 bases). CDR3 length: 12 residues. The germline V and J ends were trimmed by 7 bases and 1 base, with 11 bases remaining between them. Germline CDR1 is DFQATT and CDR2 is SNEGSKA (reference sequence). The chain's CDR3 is CSGKQGSYEQYF. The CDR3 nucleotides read TGCAGTGGTAAGCAGGGGTCCTACGAGCAGTACTTC.

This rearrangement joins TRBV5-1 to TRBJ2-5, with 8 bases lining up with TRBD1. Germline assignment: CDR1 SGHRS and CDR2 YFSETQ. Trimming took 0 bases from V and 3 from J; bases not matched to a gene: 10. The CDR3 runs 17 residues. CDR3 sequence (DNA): TGCGCCAGCAGCTTGGCCGGGACAGGCAGGACTAAAGAGACCCAGTACTTC. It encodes CASSLAGTGRTKETQYF.

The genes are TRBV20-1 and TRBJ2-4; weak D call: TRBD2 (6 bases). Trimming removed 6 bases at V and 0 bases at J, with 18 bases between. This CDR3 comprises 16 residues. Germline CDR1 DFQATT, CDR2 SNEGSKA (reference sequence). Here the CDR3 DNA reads TGCAGTGCCGAGCCGTTTGTAGCGGTAGCCAAAAACATTCAGTACTTC. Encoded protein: CSAEPFVAVAKNIQYF.

CDR3 in amino acids: CASRVGTDTQYF. CDR3 nucleotides: TGTGCCAGCAGAGTCGGGACAGATACGCAGTATTTT. The chain employs TRBV6-5 and TRBJ2-3, with unresolved D. The germline V gene encodes CDR1 MNHEY and CDR2 SVGAGI. This CDR3 has 12 amino acids. Trimming took off 6 bases at V and 3 bases at J, with 7 bases between the two ends.

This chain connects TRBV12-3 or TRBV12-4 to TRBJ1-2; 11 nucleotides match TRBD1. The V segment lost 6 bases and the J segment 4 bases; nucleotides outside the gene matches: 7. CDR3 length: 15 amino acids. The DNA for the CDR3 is TGTGCCAGCAGACTTCGGACAGGGGGCATCTATGGCTACACCTTC. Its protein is CASRLRTGGIYGYTF.

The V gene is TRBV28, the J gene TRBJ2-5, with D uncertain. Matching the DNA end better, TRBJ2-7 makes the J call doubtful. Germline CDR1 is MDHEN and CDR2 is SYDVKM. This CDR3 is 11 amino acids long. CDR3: CASRTPSEQYF. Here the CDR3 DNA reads TGTGCCAGCAGGACCCCTTCCGAGCAGTACTTC.

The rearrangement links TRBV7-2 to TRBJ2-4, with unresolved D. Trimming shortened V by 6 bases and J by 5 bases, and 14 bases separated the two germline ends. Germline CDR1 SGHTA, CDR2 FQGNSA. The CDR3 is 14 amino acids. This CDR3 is CASRTGYPENIQYF. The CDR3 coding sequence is TGTGCCAGCAGGACCGGTTACCCAGAAAACATTCAGTACTTC.